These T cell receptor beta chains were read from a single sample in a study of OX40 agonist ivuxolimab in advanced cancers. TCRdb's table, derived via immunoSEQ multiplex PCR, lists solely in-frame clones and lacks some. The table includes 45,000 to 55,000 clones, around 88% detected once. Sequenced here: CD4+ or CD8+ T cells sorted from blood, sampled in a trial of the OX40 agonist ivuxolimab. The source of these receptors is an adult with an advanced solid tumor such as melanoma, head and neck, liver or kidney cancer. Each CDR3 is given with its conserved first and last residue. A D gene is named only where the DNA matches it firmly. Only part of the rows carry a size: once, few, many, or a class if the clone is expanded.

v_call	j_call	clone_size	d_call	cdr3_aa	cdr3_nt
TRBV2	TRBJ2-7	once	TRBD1	CASRATDQYPGQGYEQYF	TGTGCCAGCAGGGCGACCGACCAATACCCGGGACAGGGCTACGAGCAGTACTTC
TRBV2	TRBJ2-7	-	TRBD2	CASRGAGGPYEQYF	TGTGCCAGCAGGGGAGCGGGAGGGCCATACGAGCAGTACTTC
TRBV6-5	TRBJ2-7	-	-	CASRRTVSYEQYF	TGTGCCAGCAGGCGGACAGTCTCCTACGAGCAGTACTTC
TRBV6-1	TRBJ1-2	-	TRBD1	CASSGRGPFYTF	TGTGCCAGCAGTGGCAGGGGGCCTTTCTACACCTTC
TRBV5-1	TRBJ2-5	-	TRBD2	CASNIAGYETQYF	TGCGCCAGCAACATAGCGGGATACGAGACCCAGTACTTC
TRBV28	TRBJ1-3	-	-	CASSLFLLGSGNTIYF	TGTGCCAGCAGTTTATTCTTGCTGGGCTCTGGAAACACCATATATTTT
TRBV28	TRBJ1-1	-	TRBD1	CASSLFLGQTLNTEAFF	TGTGCCAGCAGTTTATTCTTGGGACAGACATTGAACACTGAAGCTTTCTTT
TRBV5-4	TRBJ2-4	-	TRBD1	CASSFDDRALAKNIQYF	TGTGCCAGCAGCTTTGACGACAGGGCACTAGCCAAAAACATTCAGTACTTC
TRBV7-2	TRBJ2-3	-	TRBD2	CASSLAANTDTQYF	TGTGCCAGCAGCCTAGCGGCTAACACAGATACGCAGTATTTT
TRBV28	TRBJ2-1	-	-	CASSTRRSSYNEQFF	TGTGCCAGCAGTACCAGGAGGAGCTCCTACAATGAGCAGTTCTTC
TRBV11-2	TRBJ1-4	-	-	CASSLVVNEKLFF	TGTGCCAGCAGCTTAGTTGTTAATGAAAAACTGTTTTTT
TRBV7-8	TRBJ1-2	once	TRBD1	CASSSDRGYGYTF	TGTGCCAGCAGCTCGGACAGGGGATATGGCTACACCTTC
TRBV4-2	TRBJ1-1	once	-	CASSLQGRSNTEAFF	TGTGCCAGCAGCTTACAGGGACGGTCGAACACTGAAGCTTTCTTT
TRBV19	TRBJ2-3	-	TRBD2	CASRRLAKERTDTQYF	TGTGCCAGTAGACGACTAGCGAAAGAACGCACAGATACGCAGTATTTT
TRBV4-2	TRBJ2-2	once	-	CASSQMNEGMQNTGELFF	TGTGCCAGCAGCCAAATGAACGAAGGAATGCAGAACACCGGGGAGCTGTTTTTT
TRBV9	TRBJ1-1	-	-	CASSVLQGGTEAFF	TGTGCCAGCAGCGTATTACAAGGAGGCACTGAAGCTTTCTTT
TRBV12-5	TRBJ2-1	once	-	CASGQEDKGHLEQFF	TGTGCTAGTGGTCAGGAAGACAAAGGACACCTTGAGCAGTTCTTC
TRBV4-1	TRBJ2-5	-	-	CASSQDRWETQYF	TGCGCCAGCAGCCAAGATCGGTGGGAGACCCAGTACTTC
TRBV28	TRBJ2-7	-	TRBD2	CASSTGGAAREQYF	TGTGCCAGCAGTACGGGGGGGGCAGCGCGGGAGCAGTACTTC